The 12 T cell receptor beta chains below all came from one sample that was sequenced in a study of blood T cells in healthy people across ages. Primers used in a second PCR of roughly 6 to 12 cycles were a sample-barcoded 5' primer and a J-beta primer mix. TCRdb re-called the 5' RACE reads with MiXCR, one entry per CDR3 protein. The sample includes hundreds of thousands of distinct CDR3 sequences, 44% of them seen just once. Input material: blood. These receptors were taken from a man between 60 and 75 years old in good health.

This clonotype was counted only a few times. J is TRBJ1-6 and V is TRBV10-3; D not resolved. This CDR3 contains 12 residues. Trimming cost V 3 bases and J 13 bases, with 10 bases left between them. Germline V gene data show CDR1 as ENHRY and CDR2 as SYGVKD. CDR3 DNA: TGTGCCATCAGTGACGGGAGCGTGCCCCTCCACTTT. This translates into CAISDGSVPLHF.

This clonotype has a handful of counts. The chain recombines TRBV5-1 with TRBJ2-7; maybe TRBD1 (5 bases). The CDR3 contains 13 residues. CDR1 SGHRS and CDR2 YFSETQ come from the germline V gene. The ends were cut back, 4 bases at V and 0 bases at J, with 8 bases in the middle. The CDR3 nucleotides read TGCGCCAGCAGCGTCAGGGCCTCCTACGAGCAGTACTTC. Protein product: CASSVRASYEQYF. The full variable domain, in which reference TRBV5-1 and TRBJ2-7 provide the parts outside the CDR3, is KAGVTQTPRYLIKTRGQQVTLSCSPISGHRSVSWYQQTPGQGLQFLFEYFSETQRNKGNFPGRFSGRQFSNSRSEMNVSTLELGDSALYLCASSVRASYEQYFGPGTRLTVT.

The chain employs TRBV7-9 and TRBJ1-1; the D gene is possibly TRBD1 (5 bases). Germline values: CDR1 SEHNR, CDR2 FQNEAQ (reference sequence). This CDR3 is 16 amino acids long. Trimming stripped 0 bases from V and 1 base from J, with 12 bases between. The CDR3 DNA sequence: TGTGCCAGCAGCTTAGCCGGGGGACGGGGGAACACTGAAGCTTTCTTT. Encoded protein: CASSLAGGRGNTEAFF.

The chain combines TRBV6-4 with TRBJ2-3; D is tentatively TRBD1 or TRBD2 (6 bases each). V was pared by 0 bases and J by 1 base, with 8 bases between. Per germline, CDR1 MRHNA and CDR2 SNTAGT. CDR3 length: 15 residues. The CDR3 spells CASSDSGGRTDTQYF. Written as DNA, the CDR3 is TGTGCCAGCAGTGACTCTGGGGGGCGCACAGATACGCAGTATTTT.

V usage is TRBV27 and J usage is TRBJ2-3, with D tentatively TRBD2 (7 bases). The CDR3 covers 18 residues. Trimming removed 1 base from V and 9 bases from J, with 26 bases in between. Germline-derived CDR1 and CDR2 are MNHEY and SMNVEV (reference sequence). CDR3 sequence reads: CASSLYPARRGGTETQYF. The CDR3 DNA sequence: TGTGCCAGCAGTTTATATCCCGCTCGGCGCGGGGGCACTGAGACGCAGTATTTT.

The chain combines TRBV4-3 with TRBJ1-6; D is perhaps TRBD1 (5 bases). Germline V lookup: CDR1 LGHNA, CDR2 YSLEER. Trimming removed 0 bases from V and 9 bases from J, with 15 bases in between. The CDR3 totals 16 residues. The CDR3 sequence: CASSQDWQGRGSPLHF. CDR3 in DNA: TGCGCCAGCAGCCAAGATTGGCAGGGCCGAGGTTCACCCCTCCACTTT.

This clonotype appeared a few times. This rearrangement joins TRBV11-2 to TRBJ2-7; D uncertain. The V end lost 5 bases, the J end lost 0 bases, and 11 bases lay between the germline ends. Germline V gives CDR1 SGHAT, CDR2 FQNNGV. The CDR3 consists of 14 residues. CDR3 nucleotides: TGTGCCAGCAGCCGAACTCAATTCTCCTACGAGCAGTACTTC. Amino acid sequence: CASSRTQFSYEQYF.

In this sample, this clonotype turned up a few times. V usage is TRBV19 and J usage is TRBJ2-5; TRBD1 agrees at 7 bases. Germline V gene sequence: CDR1 LNHDA, CDR2 SQIVND (reference sequence). This CDR3 is 17 amino acids long. The V and J ends lost 2 bases and 2 bases, in that order; junction bases with no gene match: 11. CDR3 sequence (DNA): TGTGCCAGTAGTATAAGGTCGGGACAGCTGATTCAAGAGACCCAGTACTTC. It specifies CASSIRSGQLIQETQYF.

The chain has TRBV28 and TRBJ2-3, with TRBD2 as a possible D gene (5 bases). The ends were cut back, 2 bases at V and 7 bases at J, with 16 bases in the middle. Germline CDR1 MDHEN, CDR2 SYDVKM. The CDR3 has 15 amino acids. The CDR3 spells CASSLASTGSNTQYF. The CDR3 DNA follows: TGTGCCAGCAGTTTAGCTAGCACGGGCTCAAATACGCAGTATTTT. The full variable domain, with the rest looked up from reference TRBV28 and TRBJ2-3, is DVKVTQSSRYLVKRTGEKVFLECVQDMDHENMFWYRQDPGLGLRLIYFSYDVKMKEKGDIPEGYSVSREKKERFSLILESASTNQTSMYLCASSLASTGSNTQYFGPGTRLTVL.

The chain links TRBV2 to TRBJ2-3; TRBD1 might be the D (6 bases). The CDR3 runs to 13 residues. V was trimmed by 7 bases and J by 3 bases, leaving 11 bases between them. CDR1 and CDR2 (germline): SNHLY, FYNNEI. The CDR3 region is CASTITGTDTQYF. The CDR3 DNA is TGTGCCAGCACCATAACAGGGACAGATACGCAGTATTTT. Full variable domain (rest looked up from reference TRBV2 and TRBJ2-3): EPEVTQTPSHQVTQMGQEVILRCVPISNHLYFYWYRQILGQKVEFLVSFYNNEISEKSEIFDDQFSVERPDGSNFTLKIRSTKLEDSAMYFCASTITGTDTQYFGPGTRLTVL.

V is TRBV11-3 and J is TRBJ2-5; D may be TRBD2 (6 bases). The CDR3 sequence is 14 residues long. CDR1 SGHNT and CDR2 YENEEA come from the germline V gene. V was pared by 0 bases and J by 5 bases, with 10 bases between. CDR3 region: CASSLERREETQYF. The CDR3 nucleotides are TGTGCCAGCAGCTTAGAAAGGAGGGAGGAGACCCAGTACTTC. Filled out from reference TRBV11-3 and TRBJ2-5, the complete variable domain reads EAGVVQSPRYKIIEKKQPVAFWCNPISGHNTLYWYLQNLGQGPELLIRYENEEAVDDSQLPKDRFSAERLKGVDSTLKIQPAELGDSAVYLCASSLERREETQYFGPGTRLLVL.

V gene TRBV9 combines with J gene TRBJ2-7, with D possibly being TRBD1 (5 bases). Trimming left V 1 base short and J 5 bases short, with 19 bases between. This CDR3 contains 16 residues. Looked up from germline, CDR1 is SGDLS and CDR2 is YYNGEE. The chain's CDR3 is CASSVSIGQGVNEQYF. The CDR3 DNA sequence: TGTGCCAGCAGCGTAAGTATTGGGCAGGGTGTCAACGAGCAGTACTTC.